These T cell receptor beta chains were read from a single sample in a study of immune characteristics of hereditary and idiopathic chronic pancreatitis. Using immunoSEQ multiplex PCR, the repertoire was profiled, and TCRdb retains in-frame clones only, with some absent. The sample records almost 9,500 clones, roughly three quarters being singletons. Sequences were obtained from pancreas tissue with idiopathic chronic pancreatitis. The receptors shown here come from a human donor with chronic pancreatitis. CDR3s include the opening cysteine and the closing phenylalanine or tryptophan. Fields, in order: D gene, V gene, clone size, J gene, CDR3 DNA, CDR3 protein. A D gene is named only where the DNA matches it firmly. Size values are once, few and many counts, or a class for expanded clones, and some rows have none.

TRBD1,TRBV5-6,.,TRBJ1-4,TGTGCCAGCAGCTCCTGGACAGGGTGGGCTACTAATGAAAAACTGTTTTTT,CASSSWTGWATNEKLFF
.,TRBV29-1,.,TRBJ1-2,TGCAGCGTTCGTGGGGTAGATGGCTACACCTTC,CSVRGVDGYTF
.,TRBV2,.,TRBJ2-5,TGTGCCAGCAGCCTCGAGCAATCGGAGTCTCAGGCCCAGTACTTC,CASSLEQSESQAQYF
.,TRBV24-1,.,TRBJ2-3,TGTGCCACCAGTCCCCCCTCAAGCACAGATACGCAGTATTTT,CATSPPSSTDTQYF
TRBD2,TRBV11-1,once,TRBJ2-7,TGTGCCAGCAGCTCGGGACTAGCTCCCACCTACGAGCAGTACTTC,CASSSGLAPTYEQYF
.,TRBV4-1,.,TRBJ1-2,TGCGCCAGCAGCCAAGGAGACGGGGTATACGCACCTCAAATCTATGGCTACACCTTC,CASSQGDGVYAPQIYGYTF
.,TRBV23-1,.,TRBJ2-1,TGCGCCAGCAGTCAACATCGGGGCAATGAGCAGTTCTTC,CASSQHRGNEQFF
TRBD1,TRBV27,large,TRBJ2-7,TGTGCCAGCAGTTTAGGGGACAGGGGGCTTTCCTACGAGCAGTACTTC,CASSLGDRGLSYEQYF
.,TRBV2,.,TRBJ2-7,TGTGCCAGCAGTGCTTCGCGGGGCTACGAGCAGTACTTC,CASSASRGYEQYF
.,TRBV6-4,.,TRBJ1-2,TGTGCCAGCAGCCCTGAATCAGGGTCCTATGGCTACACCTTC,CASSPESGSYGYTF
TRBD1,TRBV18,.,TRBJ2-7,TGTGCCAGCTCTGCTGACAGGGCGAACGAGCAGTACTTC,CASSADRANEQYF
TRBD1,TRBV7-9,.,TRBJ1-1,TGTGCCAGCAGCCCTGACAGGGGGAACACTGAAGCTTTCTTT,CASSPDRGNTEAFF
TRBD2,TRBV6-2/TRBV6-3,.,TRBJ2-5,TGTGCCAGCAGTTACCTACTAGCGGGGGGGCCTAAACGAGAGACCCAGTACTTC,CASSYLLAGGPKRETQYF
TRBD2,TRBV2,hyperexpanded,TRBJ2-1,TGTGCCAGCAGTGAGTCTAGCGGGGGTTACTACAATGAGCAGTTCTTC,CASSESSGGYYNEQFF
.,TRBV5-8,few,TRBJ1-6,TGTGCCAGCAGTAGACTCGAAGCCTCGGACATCCAGAATTCACCCCTCCACTTT,CASSRLEASDIQNSPLHF
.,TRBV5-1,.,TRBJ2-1,TGCGCCAGCAGGCAATTCGATGGTGAGCAGTTCTTC,CASRQFDGEQFF
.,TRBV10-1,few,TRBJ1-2,TGCGCCAGCAGTGACGGGGCTGGCTACACCTTC,CASSDGAGYTF
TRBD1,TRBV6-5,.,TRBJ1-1,TGTGCCAGCAGTTCCGCGACAGGGTATGAAGCTTTCTTT,CASSSATGYEAFF
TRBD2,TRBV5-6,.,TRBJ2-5,TGTGCCAGCAGCTTTGGGGCGGCGGGGGGGCCCCAAGAGACCCAGTACTTC,CASSFGAAGGPQETQYF
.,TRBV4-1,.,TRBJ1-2,TGCGCCAGCAGCCAAGATCCGGGAAGTCGGGACACCCTCTTC,CASSQDPGSRDTLF
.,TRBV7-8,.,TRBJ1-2,TGTGCCAGCAGCCCCACAAGGGTCGGGACTAACTATGGCTACACCTTC,CASSPTRVGTNYGYTF
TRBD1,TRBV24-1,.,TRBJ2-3,TGTGCCACCAGTGATTTTTACGGGACAGGGGGCACAGATACGCAGTATTTT,CATSDFYGTGGTDTQYF
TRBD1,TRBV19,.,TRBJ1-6,TGTGCCAGTAGTCCGACACGGACAGGGAATTCACCCCTCCACTTT,CASSPTRTGNSPLHF
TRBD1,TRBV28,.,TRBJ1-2,TGTGCCACTCAAGTTTCGGGACAGATAAACTATGGCTACACCTTC,CATQVSGQINYGYTF
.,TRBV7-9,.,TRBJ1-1,TGTGCCAGCAGCTTAGGGTGGGACACGAACACTGAAGCTTTCTTT,CASSLGWDTNTEAFF
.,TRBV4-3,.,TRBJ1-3,TGCGCCAGCAGCCAAGTATCCTCCCAGGAAGCTAATGGAAACACCATATATTTT,CASSQVSSQEANGNTIYF
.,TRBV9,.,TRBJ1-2,TGTGCCAGCAGCGTAGTCGGTTTCGGCTACACCTTC,CASSVVGFGYTF
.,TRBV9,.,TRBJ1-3,TGTGCCAGCAGCGTCGGGACCTCTGGAAACACCATATATTTT,CASSVGTSGNTIYF
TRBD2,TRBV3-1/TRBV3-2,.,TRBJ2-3,TGTGCCAGCAGCCAGGCGGGGGGCACAGATACGCAGTATTTT,CASSQAGGTDTQYF